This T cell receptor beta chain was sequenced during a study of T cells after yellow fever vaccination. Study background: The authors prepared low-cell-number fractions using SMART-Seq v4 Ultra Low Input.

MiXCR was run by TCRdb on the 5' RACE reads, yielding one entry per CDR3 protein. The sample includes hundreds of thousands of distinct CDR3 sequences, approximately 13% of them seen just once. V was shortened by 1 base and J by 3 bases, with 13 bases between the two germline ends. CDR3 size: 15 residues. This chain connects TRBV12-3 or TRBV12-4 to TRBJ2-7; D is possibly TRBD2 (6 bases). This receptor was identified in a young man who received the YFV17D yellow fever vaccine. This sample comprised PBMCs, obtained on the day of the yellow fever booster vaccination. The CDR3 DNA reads TGTGCCAGCAGTTTAGAGAGCGGAGGGAGCTACGAGCAGTACTTC. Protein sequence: CASSLESGGSYEQYF.